The source of this TCR beta chain is a study of shared clonotypes between healthy human individuals. Study-wide results and limits: Among donors, the sharing of clonotypes was expected to be influenced by sequencing depth.

Note on this clone: The target antigen is unknown.

Repertoires were generated with immunoSEQ multiplex PCR, while TCRdb's copy carries only in-frame clones and drops some. The data show over 2 million clones, roughly 94% seen once. Trimming left V 3 bases short and J 7 bases short, with 9 bases between. Germline CDR1 reads SGHVS; CDR2 reads FQNEAQ. The length of the CDR3 is 13 residues. The TCR was taken from a man younger than 30 in good health. This chain uses TRBV7-8 with TRBJ1-4; no clear D. Sequenced sample: naive CD4+ T cells sorted from blood. Stated subset: CD45RA+ positively selected. The CDR3 region is CASSFRGGEKLFF. DNA for the CDR3: TGTGCCAGCAGCTTCCGGGGTGGTGAAAAACTGTTTTTT. Filled out from reference TRBV7-8 and TRBJ1-4, the complete variable domain reads GAGVSQSPRYKVAKRGQDVALRCDPISGHVSLFWYQQALGQGPEFLTYFQNEAQLDKSGLPSDRFFAERPEGSVSTLKIQRTQQEDSAVYLCASSFRGGEKLFFGSGTQLSVL.